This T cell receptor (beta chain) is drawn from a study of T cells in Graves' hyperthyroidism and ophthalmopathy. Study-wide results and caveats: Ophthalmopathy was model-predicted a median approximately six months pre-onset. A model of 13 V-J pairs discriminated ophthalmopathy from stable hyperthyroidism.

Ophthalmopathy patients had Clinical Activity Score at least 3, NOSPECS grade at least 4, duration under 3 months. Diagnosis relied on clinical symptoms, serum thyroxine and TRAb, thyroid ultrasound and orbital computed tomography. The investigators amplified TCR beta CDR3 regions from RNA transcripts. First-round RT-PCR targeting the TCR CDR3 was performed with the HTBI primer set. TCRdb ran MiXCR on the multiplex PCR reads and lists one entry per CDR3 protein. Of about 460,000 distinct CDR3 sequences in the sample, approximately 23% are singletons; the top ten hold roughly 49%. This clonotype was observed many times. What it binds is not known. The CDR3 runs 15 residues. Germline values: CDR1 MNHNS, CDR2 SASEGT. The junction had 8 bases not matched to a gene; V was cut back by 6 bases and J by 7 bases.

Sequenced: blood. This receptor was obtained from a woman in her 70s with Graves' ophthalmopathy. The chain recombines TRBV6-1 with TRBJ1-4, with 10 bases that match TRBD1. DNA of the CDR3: TGTGCCAGCAGCCGAGGGACAGGGGTCGGTGAAAAACTGTTTTTT. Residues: CASSRGTGVGEKLFF.